This T cell receptor (beta chain) was sequenced during a study of T-cell memory formation after mild COVID-19. The sample holds a few counts of this clonotype. Its specificity is not known. Germline values: CDR1 SGHTA, CDR2 FQGNSA. This CDR3 spans 15 amino acids. V was cut by 0 bases and J by 5 bases, with 11 bases left in between. Amplification by 5'RACE using constant-segment primers produced TCR alpha and TCR beta cDNA libraries that carried sample barcodes and UMIs. TCRdb re-called the 5' RACE reads with MiXCR, one entry per CDR3 protein. The table has more than 200,000 distinct CDR3 sequences, roughly 15% seen once. Regarding the study as a whole: Later expanders leaned CD4+, whereas clones that contracted between day 15 and 85 were balanced CD4/CD8. For second-wave clones that peaked at day 37, SARS-CoV-2 specificity went unverified.

This sequence was found in a man younger than 35 who had mild COVID-19 (a few samples of this study predate the infection). Cell type and time point are not known. V and J are TRBV7-2 and TRBJ2-1; D may be TRBD2 (6 bases). Sequencing was carried out using PBMCs or a T cell subset sorted from them (not recorded which). Here the CDR3 reads CASSLAGGMDNEQFF. The CDR3, as DNA: TGTGCCAGCAGCTTAGCGGGGGGAATGGACAATGAGCAGTTCTTC.